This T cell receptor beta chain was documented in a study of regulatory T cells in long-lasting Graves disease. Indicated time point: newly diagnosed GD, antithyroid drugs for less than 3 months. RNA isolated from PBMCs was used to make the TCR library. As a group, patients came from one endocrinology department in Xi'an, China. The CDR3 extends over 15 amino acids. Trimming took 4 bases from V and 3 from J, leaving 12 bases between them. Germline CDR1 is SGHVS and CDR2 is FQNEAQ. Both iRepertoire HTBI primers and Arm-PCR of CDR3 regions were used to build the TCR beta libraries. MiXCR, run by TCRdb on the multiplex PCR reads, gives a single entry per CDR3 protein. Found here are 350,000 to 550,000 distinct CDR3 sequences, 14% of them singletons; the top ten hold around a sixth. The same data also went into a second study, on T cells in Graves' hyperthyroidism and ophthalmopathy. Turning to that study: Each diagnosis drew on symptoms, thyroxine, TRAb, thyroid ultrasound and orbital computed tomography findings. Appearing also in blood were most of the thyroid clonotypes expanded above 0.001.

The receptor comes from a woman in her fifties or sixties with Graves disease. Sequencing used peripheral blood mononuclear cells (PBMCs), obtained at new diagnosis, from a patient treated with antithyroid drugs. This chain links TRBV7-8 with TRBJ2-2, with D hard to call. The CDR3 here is CASSSQGYDTGELFF. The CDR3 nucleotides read TGTGCCAGCAGCTCACAAGGGTACGACACCGGGGAGCTGTTTTTT.